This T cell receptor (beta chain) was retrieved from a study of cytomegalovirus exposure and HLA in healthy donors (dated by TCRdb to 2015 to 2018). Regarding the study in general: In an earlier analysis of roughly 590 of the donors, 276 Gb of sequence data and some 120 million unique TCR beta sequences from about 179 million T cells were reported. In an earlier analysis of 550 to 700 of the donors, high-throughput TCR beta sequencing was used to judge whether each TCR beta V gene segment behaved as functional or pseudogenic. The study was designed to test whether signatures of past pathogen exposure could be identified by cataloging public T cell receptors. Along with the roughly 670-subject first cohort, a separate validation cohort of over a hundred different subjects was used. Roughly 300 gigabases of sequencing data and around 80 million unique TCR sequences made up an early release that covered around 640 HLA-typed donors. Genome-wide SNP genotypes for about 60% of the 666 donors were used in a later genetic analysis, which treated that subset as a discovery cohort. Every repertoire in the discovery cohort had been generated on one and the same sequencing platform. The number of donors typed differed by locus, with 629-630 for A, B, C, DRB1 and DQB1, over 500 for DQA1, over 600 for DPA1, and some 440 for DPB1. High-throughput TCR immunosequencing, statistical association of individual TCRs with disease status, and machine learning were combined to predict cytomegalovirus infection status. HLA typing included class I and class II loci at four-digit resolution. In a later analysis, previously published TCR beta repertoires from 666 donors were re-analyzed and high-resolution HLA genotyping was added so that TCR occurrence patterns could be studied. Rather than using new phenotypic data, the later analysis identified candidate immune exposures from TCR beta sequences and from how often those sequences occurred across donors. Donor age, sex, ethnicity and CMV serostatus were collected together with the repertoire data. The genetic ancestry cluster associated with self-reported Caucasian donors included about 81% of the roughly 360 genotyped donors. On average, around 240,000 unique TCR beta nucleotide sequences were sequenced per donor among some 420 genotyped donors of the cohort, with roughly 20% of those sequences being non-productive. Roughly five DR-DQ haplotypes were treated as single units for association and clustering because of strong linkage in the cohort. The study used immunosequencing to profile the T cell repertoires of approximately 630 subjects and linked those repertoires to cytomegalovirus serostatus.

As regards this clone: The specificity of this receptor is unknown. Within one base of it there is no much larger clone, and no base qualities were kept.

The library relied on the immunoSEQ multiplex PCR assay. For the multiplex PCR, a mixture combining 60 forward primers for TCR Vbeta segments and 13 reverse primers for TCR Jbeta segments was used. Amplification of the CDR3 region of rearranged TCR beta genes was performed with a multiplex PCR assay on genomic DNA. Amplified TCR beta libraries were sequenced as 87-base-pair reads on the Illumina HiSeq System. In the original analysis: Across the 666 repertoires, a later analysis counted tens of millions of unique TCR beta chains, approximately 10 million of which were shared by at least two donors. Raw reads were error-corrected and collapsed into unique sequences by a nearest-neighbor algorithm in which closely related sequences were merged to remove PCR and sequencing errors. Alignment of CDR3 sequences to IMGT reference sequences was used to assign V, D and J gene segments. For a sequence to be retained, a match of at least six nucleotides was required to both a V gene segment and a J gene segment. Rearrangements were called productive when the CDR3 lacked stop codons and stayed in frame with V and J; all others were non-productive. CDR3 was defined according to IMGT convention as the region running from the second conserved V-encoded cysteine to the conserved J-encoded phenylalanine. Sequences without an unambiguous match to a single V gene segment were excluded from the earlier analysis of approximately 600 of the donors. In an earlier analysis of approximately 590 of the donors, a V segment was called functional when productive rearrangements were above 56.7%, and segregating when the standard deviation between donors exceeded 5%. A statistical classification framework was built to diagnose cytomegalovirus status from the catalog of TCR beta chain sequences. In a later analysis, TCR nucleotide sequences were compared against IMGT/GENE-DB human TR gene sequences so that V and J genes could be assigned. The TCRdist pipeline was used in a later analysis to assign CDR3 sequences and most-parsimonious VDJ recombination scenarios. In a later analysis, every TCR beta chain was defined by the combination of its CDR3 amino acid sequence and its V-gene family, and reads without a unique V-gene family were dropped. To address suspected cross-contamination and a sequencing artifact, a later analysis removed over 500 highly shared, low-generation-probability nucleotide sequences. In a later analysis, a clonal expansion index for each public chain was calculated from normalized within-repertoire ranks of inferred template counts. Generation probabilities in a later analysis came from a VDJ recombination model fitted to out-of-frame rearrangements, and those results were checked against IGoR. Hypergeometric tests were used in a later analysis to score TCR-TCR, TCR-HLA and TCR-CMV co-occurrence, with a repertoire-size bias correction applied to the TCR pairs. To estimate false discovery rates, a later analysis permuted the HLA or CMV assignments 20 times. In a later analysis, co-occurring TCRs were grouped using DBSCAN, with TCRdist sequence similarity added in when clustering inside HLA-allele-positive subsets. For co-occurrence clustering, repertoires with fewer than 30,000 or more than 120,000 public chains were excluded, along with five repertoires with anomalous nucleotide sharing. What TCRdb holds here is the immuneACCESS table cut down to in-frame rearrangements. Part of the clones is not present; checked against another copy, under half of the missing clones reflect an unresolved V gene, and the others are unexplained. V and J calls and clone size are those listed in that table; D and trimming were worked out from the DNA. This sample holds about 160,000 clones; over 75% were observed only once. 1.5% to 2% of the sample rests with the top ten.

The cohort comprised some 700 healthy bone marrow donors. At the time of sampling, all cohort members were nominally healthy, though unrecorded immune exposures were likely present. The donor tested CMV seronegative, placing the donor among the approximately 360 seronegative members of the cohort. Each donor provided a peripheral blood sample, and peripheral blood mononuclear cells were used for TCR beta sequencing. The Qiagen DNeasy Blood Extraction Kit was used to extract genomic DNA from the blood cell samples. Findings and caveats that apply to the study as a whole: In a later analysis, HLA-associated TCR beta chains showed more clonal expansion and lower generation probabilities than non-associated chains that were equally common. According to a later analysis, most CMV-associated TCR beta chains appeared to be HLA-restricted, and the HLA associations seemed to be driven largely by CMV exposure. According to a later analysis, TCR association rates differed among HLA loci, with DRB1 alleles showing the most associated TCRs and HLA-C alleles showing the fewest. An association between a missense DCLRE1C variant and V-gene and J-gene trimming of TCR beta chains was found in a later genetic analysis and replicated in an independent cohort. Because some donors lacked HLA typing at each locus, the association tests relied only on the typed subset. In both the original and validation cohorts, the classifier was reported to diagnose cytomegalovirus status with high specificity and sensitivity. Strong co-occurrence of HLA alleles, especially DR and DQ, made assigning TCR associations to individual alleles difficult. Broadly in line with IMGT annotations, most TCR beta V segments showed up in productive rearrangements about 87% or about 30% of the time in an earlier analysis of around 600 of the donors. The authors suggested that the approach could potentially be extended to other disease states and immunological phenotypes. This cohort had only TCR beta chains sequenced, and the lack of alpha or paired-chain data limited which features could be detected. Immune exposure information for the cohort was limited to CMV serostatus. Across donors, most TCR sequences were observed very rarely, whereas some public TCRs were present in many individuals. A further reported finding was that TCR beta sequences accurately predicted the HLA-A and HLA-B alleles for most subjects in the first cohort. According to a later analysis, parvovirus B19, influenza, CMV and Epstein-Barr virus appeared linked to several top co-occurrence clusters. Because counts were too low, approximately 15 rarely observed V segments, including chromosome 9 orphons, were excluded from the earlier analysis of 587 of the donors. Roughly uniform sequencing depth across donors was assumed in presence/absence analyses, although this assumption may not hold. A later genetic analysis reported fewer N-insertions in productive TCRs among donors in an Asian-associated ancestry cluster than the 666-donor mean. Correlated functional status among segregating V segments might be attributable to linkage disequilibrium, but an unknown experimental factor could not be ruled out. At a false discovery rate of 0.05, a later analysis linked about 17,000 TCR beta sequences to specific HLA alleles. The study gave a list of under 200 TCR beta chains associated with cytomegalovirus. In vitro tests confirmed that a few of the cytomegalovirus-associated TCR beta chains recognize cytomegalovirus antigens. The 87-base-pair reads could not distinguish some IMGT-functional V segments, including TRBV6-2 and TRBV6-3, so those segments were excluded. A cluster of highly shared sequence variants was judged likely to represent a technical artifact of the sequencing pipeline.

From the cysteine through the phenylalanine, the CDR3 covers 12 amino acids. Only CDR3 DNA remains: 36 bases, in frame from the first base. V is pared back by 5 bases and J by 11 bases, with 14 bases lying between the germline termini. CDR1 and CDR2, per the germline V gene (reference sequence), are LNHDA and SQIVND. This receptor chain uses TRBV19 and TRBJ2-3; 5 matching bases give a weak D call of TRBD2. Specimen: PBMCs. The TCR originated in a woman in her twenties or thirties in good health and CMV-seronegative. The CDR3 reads CASSPSGVMQYF. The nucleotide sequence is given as TGTGCCAGTAGTCCCTCCGGGGTTATGCAGTATTTT.